The rows below give T cell receptor beta chains drawn from one sample of a study of metastatic and nonmetastatic thyroid tumors. TCRdb reassembled clones from the PCR reads with MiXCR. The sample has more than 15,000 clones, approximately 16% seen once. The material sequenced was blood. The receptors here all came from a male donor with papillary thyroid cancer or a benign thyroid nodule (not recorded which). Some clones in this sample may be carry-over from other donors' samples. The CDR3 runs from the conserved cysteine through the conserved F or W. The D gene is left open where the match is weak. Only part of the rows carry a size: once, few, many, or a class if the clone is expanded.

length: 14; J: TRBJ2-3; D: TRBD1; size: .; V: TRBV6-4; CDR3: CASSDRAVTDTQYF; DNA: TGTGCCAGTAGTGACAGGGCGGTCACAGATACGCAGTATTTT
length: 12; J: TRBJ2-3; D: .; size: many; V: TRBV19; CDR3: CASSIMSDTQYF; DNA: TGTGCCAGTAGTATTATGTCAGATACGCAGTATTTT
length: 13; J: TRBJ2-3; D: .; size: many; V: TRBV9; CDR3: CASSPFRTDTQYF; DNA: TGTGCCAGCAGTCCCTTTCGCACAGATACGCAGTATTTT
length: 14; J: TRBJ2-1; D: .; size: many; V: TRBV4-2; CDR3: CASSPEEGYNEQFF; DNA: TGTGCCAGCAGCCCAGAGGAAGGGTACAATGAGCAGTTCTTC
length: 23; J: TRBJ2-3; D: TRBD2; size: medium-sized; V: TRBV13; CDR3: CASSGLLVPGTSGYNTDTDTQYF; DNA: TGTGCCAGCAGCGGATTACTCGTCCCCGGGACTAGCGGGTACAATACTGACACAGATACGCAGTATTTT
length: 16; J: TRBJ2-5; D: .; size: once; V: TRBV4-1; CDR3: CASSQAPTGPVETQYF; DNA: TGCGCCAGCAGCCAAGCCCCCACGGGGCCTGTCGAGACCCAGTACTTC
length: 13; J: TRBJ1-6; D: .; size: .; V: TRBV2; CDR3: CASSDNYNSPLHF; DNA: TGTGCCAGCAGTGATAACTATAATTCACCCCTCCACTTT
length: 13; J: TRBJ2-1; D: .; size: many; V: TRBV9; CDR3: CASSVDRTAGKFF; DNA: TGTGCCAGCAGCGTAGACCGGACTGCAGGCAAGTTCTTC
length: 14; J: TRBJ2-3; D: .; size: many; V: TRBV28; CDR3: CASSLDSSTDTQYF; DNA: TGTGCCAGCAGTTTAGATAGTAGCACAGATACGCAGTATTTT
length: 17; J: TRBJ2-1; D: TRBD2; size: .; V: TRBV20-1; CDR3: CSARTSGGAYSYNEQFF; DNA: TGCAGTGCTAGGACTAGCGGGGGGGCCTACTCCTACAATGAGCAGTTCTTC
length: 17; J: TRBJ2-3; D: .; size: many; V: TRBV6-5; CDR3: CASSYSSPRPGTDTQYF; DNA: TGTGCCAGCAGTTACTCGAGTCCCCGGCCCGGCACAGATACGCAGTATTTT